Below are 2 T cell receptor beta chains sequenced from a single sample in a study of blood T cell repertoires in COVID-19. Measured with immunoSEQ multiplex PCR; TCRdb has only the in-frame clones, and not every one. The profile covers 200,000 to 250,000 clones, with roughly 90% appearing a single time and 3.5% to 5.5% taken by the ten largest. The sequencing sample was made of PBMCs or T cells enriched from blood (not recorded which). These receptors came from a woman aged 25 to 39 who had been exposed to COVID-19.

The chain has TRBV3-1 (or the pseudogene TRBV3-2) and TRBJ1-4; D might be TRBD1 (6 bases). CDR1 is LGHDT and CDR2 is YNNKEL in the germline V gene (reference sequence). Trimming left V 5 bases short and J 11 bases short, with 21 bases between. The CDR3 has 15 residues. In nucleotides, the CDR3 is TGTGCCAGCAGCGCCCCTAGGGCAGGGGAGTGGAAACTGTTTTTT. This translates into CASSAPRAGEWKLFF.

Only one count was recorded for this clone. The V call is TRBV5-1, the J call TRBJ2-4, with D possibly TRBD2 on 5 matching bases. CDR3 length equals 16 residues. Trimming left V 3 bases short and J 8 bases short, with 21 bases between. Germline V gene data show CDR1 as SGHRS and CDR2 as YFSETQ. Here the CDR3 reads CASSWFEGSLGDIQYF. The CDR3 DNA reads TGCGCCAGCAGCTGGTTCGAGGGCAGCTTGGGTGACATTCAGTACTTC.